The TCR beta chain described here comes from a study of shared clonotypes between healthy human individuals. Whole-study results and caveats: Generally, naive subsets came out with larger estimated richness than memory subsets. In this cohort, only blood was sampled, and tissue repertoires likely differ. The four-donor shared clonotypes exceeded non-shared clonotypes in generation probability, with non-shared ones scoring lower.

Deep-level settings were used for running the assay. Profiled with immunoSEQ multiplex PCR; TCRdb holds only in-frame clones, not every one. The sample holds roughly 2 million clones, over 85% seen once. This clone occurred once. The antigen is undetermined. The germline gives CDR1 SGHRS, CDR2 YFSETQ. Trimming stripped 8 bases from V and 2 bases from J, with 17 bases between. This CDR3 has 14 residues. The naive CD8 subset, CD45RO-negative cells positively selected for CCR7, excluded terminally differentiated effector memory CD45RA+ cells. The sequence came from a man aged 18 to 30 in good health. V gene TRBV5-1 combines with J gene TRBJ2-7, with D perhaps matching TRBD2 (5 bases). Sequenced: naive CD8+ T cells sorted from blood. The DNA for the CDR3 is TGCGCCAGAGCCCGAGGAGGCCCGGCCTACGAGCAGTACTTC. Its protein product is CARARGGPAYEQYF.